The next 29 T cell receptor beta chains were all read from a single sample in a study of blood T cell repertoires in COVID-19. The repertoire was sequenced with immunoSEQ multiplex PCR; TCRdb's copy has only in-frame clones and lacks some. The sample holds 450,000 to 500,000 clones, roughly 88% seen once. The sequencing input was peripheral blood. The receptor source for this set is a human donor in a cohort sampled during active COVID-19.

This chain links TRBV5-1 with TRBJ2-5; D perhaps matches TRBD2 (6 bases). From germline, CDR1 is SGHRS and CDR2 YFSETQ. Trimming stripped 1 base from V and 5 bases from J, with 15 bases between. This CDR3 region has 15 residues. CDR3 sequence (DNA): TGCGCCAGCAGCTTGAGGTCCAGCGGGCAGGAGACCCAGTACTTC. Encoded protein: CASSLRSSGQETQYF.

The V call is TRBV19, the J call TRBJ1-1; 7 positions agree with TRBD1. The CDR3 sequence is 13 residues long. Germline V lookup: CDR1 LNHDA, CDR2 SQIVND (reference sequence). J gave up 7 bases and V 4 bases, and 6 bases lay outside the gene matches. The CDR3 coding sequence is TGTGCCAGTAGTACCCGACAGGGACTTGAAGCTTTCTTT. Its translation: CASSTRQGLEAFF.

V usage is TRBV30 and J usage is TRBJ2-3, with TRBD1 as a possible D gene (6 bases). The CDR3 has 18 residues. Trimming shortened V by 0 bases and J by 0 bases, and 19 bases separated the two germline ends. Germline CDR1 and CDR2: GTSNPN and SVGIG (reference sequence). The CDR3 is CAWSVMAGAGKSTDTQYF. CDR3 DNA: TGTGCCTGGAGTGTAATGGCAGGGGCAGGGAAGAGCACAGATACGCAGTATTTT.

V is TRBV27 and J is TRBJ2-7; TRBD1 matches 10 bases. The CDR3 contains 17 residues. The V and J ends lost 3 bases and 3 bases, in that order; junction bases with no gene match: 11. Germline V gene sequence: CDR1 MNHEY, CDR2 SMNVEV (reference sequence). CDR3 loop: CASSFLRIRDRGYEQYF. The CDR3 DNA reads TGTGCCAGCAGTTTTCTCCGGATCCGGGACAGGGGCTACGAGCAGTACTTC.

The rearrangement links TRBV6-5 to TRBJ1-2; no reliable D call. Germline V lookup: CDR1 MNHEY, CDR2 SVGAGI. Trimming removed 2 bases at V and 1 base at J, with 5 bases between. The CDR3 contains 13 residues. The CDR3 DNA follows: TGTGCCAGCAGTTACAACGGTAACTATGGCTACACCTTC. Amino acid sequence: CASSYNGNYGYTF.

The CDR3 sequence: CAWSRFPQRDGYTF. The CDR3 DNA follows: TGTGCCTGGAGTCGCTTTCCGCAGCGGGACGGCTACACCTTC. V gene TRBV30 combines with J gene TRBJ1-2; tentative D call: TRBD1 (5 bases). Looked up from germline, CDR1 is GTSNPN and CDR2 is SVGIG (reference sequence). V lost 2 bases and J lost 8, with 18 bases in between. The CDR3 has 14 residues.

The chain has TRBV19 and TRBJ1-5; no firm D call. The V end was cut by 7 bases, the J end by 0 bases, with 22 bases between. CDR1 is LNHDA, CDR2 SQIVND, per germline (reference sequence). This CDR3 comprises 18 residues. CDR3 in amino acids: CASMAHTRGTYSNQPQHF. CDR3 bases: TGTGCCAGTATGGCGCATACCCGAGGTACTTATAGCAATCAGCCCCAGCATTTT.

This clone was detected only a few times. V usage is TRBV10-3 and J usage is TRBJ1-4, with TRBD1 identical over 8 bases. V shed 4 bases, J shed 3 bases, and the junction held 4 bases outside the gene matches. Germline loops: CDR1 ENHRY, CDR2 SYGVKD. The CDR3 contains 15 residues. CDR3 sequence (DNA): TGTGCCATCAGTGGGACAGGGACGGCTAATGAAAAACTGTTTTTT. This translates into CAISGTGTANEKLFF.

The genes are TRBV2 and TRBJ1-1; 8 positions agree with TRBD1. Germline lookup yields CDR1 SNHLY and CDR2 FYNNEI. The junction had 4 bases not matched to a gene; V was cut back by 7 bases and J by 0 bases. The CDR3 sequence is 14 residues long. CDR3: CASKPGGLNTEAFF. For the CDR3, the DNA is TGTGCCAGCAAGCCAGGGGGCTTGAACACTGAAGCTTTCTTT.

This clone was detected once. The V gene is TRBV7-3, the J gene TRBJ1-1; the D gene is possibly TRBD1 (6 bases). V was clipped by 5 bases and J by 3 bases, with 16 bases between them. CDR1 is SGHTA, CDR2 FQGTGA, per germline. The CDR3 runs 15 residues. The CDR3 region has the DNA TGTGCCAGCAGCAGGGTCGCAGGGGCCTACACTGAAGCTTTCTTT. It specifies CASSRVAGAYTEAFF.

The chain has TRBV19 and TRBJ1-6; TRBD1 might be the D (5 bases). Germline loops: CDR1 LNHDA, CDR2 SQIVND (reference sequence). The CDR3 is made up of 14 amino acids. V dropped 4 bases and J dropped 9 bases, with 13 bases sitting between them. The CDR3 sequence is CASSSSGNGSPLHF. The CDR3 bases are TGTGCCAGTAGTAGTTCAGGGAACGGTTCACCCCTCCACTTT.

V gene TRBV6-5 combines with J gene TRBJ2-1; TRBD2 matches 7 bases. The V segment lost 2 bases and the J segment 1 base; nucleotides outside the gene matches: 2. The length of the CDR3 is 15 residues. Germline V gives CDR1 MNHEY, CDR2 SVGAGI. The DNA for the CDR3 is TGTGCCAGCAGTTACGAACTAGCGTCCTACAATGAGCAGTTCTTC. It specifies CASSYELASYNEQFF.

The V and J genes are TRBV28 and TRBJ1-2; D perhaps matches TRBD1 (6 bases). The V end lost 6 bases, the J end lost 4 bases, and 24 bases lay between the germline ends. Germline CDR1 reads MDHEN; CDR2 reads SYDVKM. The CDR3 has 17 residues. The CDR3 region is CASRHLTGVHNIYGYTF. In DNA, the CDR3 is TGTGCCAGCAGACACCTGACAGGAGTACATAATATCTATGGCTACACCTTC.

CDR3 residues: CASSPGSETQYF. The CDR3 bases are TGTGCCAGCAGTCCCGGGTCTGAGACCCAGTACTTC. The V call is TRBV6-5, the J call TRBJ2-5; the D is unclear. V was trimmed by 5 bases and J by 5 bases, leaving 9 bases between them. From germline, CDR1 is MNHEY and CDR2 SVGAGI. The CDR3 has 12 residues.

The chain is built from TRBV5-8 and TRBJ2-7, with TRBD1 identical over 8 bases. The CDR3 sequence is 15 residues long. Germline V gene data show CDR1 as SGHTS and CDR2 as YDEGEE. Trimming cost V 5 bases and J 0 bases; bases outside gene matches: 7. The CDR3 DNA reads as TGTGCCAGCAGTTTGACAGGGGTTAGCTCCTACGAGCAGTACTTC. This translates into CASSLTGVSSYEQYF.

The chain employs TRBV5-4 and TRBJ1-2; no definite D call. Trimming pared 0 bases from V and 2 bases from J, leaving 11 bases between. There are 15 residues in the CDR3. CDR1 is SGHNT and CDR2 is YYREEE in the germline V gene (reference sequence). CDR3 nucleotides: TGTGCCAGCAGCTTGGGTCTGGATAGCAACTATGGCTACACCTTC. As protein: CASSLGLDSNYGYTF.

The chain recombines TRBV2 with TRBJ1-2, with 7 bases identical to TRBD1. The germline V gene encodes CDR1 SNHLY and CDR2 FYNNEI. V lost 5 bases, J lost 1 base, and 7 bases stayed unmatched. This CDR3 comprises 15 residues. In DNA form, the CDR3 reads TGTGCCAGCAGTTGGACAGGAACGATTAACTATGGCTACACCTTC. Its translation: CASSWTGTINYGYTF.

The rearrangement uses TRBV12-3 or TRBV12-4 and TRBJ2-1; a weak D match, TRBD1 (6 bases). The CDR3 contains 12 residues. The V end lost 3 bases, the J end lost 8 bases, and 8 bases lay between the germline ends. In DNA form, the CDR3 reads TGTGCCAGCAGTTTGGGGGCCTATGAGCAGTTCTTC. Its translation is CASSLGAYEQFF.

The gene calls are TRBV6-5 and TRBJ1-2; TRBD1 is a possible D gene (5 bases). The CDR3 has 15 amino acids. The germline V and J ends were trimmed by 6 bases and 4 bases, with 18 bases remaining between them. CDR1 is MNHEY, CDR2 SVGAGI, per germline. The CDR3 reads CASSLVGADLYGYTF. The CDR3 nucleotides are TGTGCCAGCAGCTTGGTTGGGGCAGATCTCTATGGCTACACCTTC.

This chain connects TRBV3-1 (or the pseudogene TRBV3-2) to TRBJ2-1; 7 positions agree with TRBD1. Trimming removed 2 bases from V and 8 bases from J; junction bases left unmatched: 9. The germline V gene has CDR1 LGHDT and CDR2 YNNKEL (reference sequence). The CDR3 sequence is 15 residues long. This CDR3 reads CASSQLATGSDEQFF. CDR3 coding DNA: TGTGCCAGCAGCCAATTGGCGACAGGGTCCGATGAGCAGTTCTTC.

The rearrangement joins TRBV5-1 to TRBJ2-2; 9 positions agree with TRBD1. Trimming cost V 4 bases and J 2 bases; bases outside gene matches: 6. Germline V gene lookup returns CDR1 SGHRS and CDR2 YFSETQ. This CDR3 contains 16 residues. CDR3 sequence reads: CASSVSGQGNTGELFF. Written as DNA, the CDR3 is TGCGCCAGCAGCGTGTCGGGACAGGGAAACACCGGGGAGCTGTTTTTT.

This chain joins TRBV7-2 and TRBJ2-7; 7 positions match TRBD2. In germline, CDR1 is SGHTA, CDR2 FQGNSA. Trimming removed 5 bases from V and 6 bases from J; junction bases left unmatched: 10. This CDR3 is built from 14 residues. CDR3 sequence (DNA): TGTGCCAGCAGCGGGGAGCGGGGCCCGGGCGAGCAGTACTTC. It yields the protein CASSGERGPGEQYF.

CDR3 region: CASSQSIAGGVTDTQYF. The CDR3 DNA is TGCGCCAGCAGCCAAAGCATAGCGGGAGGAGTCACAGATACGCAGTATTTT. The V and J genes are TRBV4-1 and TRBJ2-3, with 10 nucleotides matching TRBD2. CDR1 MGHRA and CDR2 YSYEKL come from the germline V gene. This CDR3 region has 17 residues. The ends lost 2 bases at V and 2 bases at J; junction bases unmatched: 7.

The chain uses TRBV28 and TRBJ2-5; D possibly corresponds to TRBD2 (6 bases). V was clipped by 5 bases and J by 4 bases, with 17 bases between them. The CDR3 is made up of 15 amino acids. The germline gives CDR1 MDHEN, CDR2 SYDVKM. The DNA for the CDR3 is TGTGCCAGCAGTCCGACGCGCAGGGACTTAGAGACCCAGTACTTC. Translating gives CASSPTRRDLETQYF.

The chain links TRBV5-4 to TRBJ2-1, with TRBD2 matching over 15 bases. CDR1 is SGHNT and CDR2 is YYREEE in the germline V gene (reference sequence). The CDR3 contains 16 residues. V lost 4 bases, J lost 4 bases, and 3 bases stayed unmatched. CDR3 nucleotide sequence: TGTGCCAGCAGCCCGGGACTAGCGGGAGGATACAATGAGCAGTTCTTC. Its protein is CASSPGLAGGYNEQFF.

This chain joins TRBV10-3 and TRBJ1-1; 7 bases map to TRBD1. Trimming cost V 3 bases and J 1 base; bases outside gene matches: 8. Per the germline V gene, CDR1 is ENHRY and CDR2 is SYGVKD. The CDR3 is made up of 16 amino acids. CDR3 protein: CAISDGAKGANTEAFF. CDR3 in DNA: TGTGCCATCAGTGATGGGGCAAAGGGGGCGAACACTGAAGCTTTCTTT.

This chain uses TRBV7-9 with TRBJ1-2; no clear D. The CDR3 is 12 residues long. The V end lost 5 bases, the J end lost 6 bases, and 10 bases lay between the germline ends. Germline CDR1 and CDR2: SEHNR and FQNEAQ (reference sequence). The CDR3 bases are TGTGCCAGCAGCCCCTCAGTTGATGGCTACACCTTC. It specifies CASSPSVDGYTF.

The chain has TRBV18 and TRBJ1-2, with D possibly TRBD1 on 5 matching bases. The CDR3 covers 15 residues. Germline V CDR1 and CDR2: KGHSH, LQKENI. V dropped 6 bases and J dropped 6 bases, with 20 bases sitting between them. The CDR3: CASSFIVDTRDGYTF. In nucleotides, the CDR3 is TGTGCCAGCTCCTTCATCGTGGACACCCGGGATGGCTACACCTTC.

The genes are TRBV24-1 and TRBJ2-3, with D perhaps TRBD1 (5 bases). Germline loops: CDR1 KGHDR, CDR2 SFDVKD. V was clipped by 9 bases and J by 0 bases, with 15 bases between them. The CDR3 has 15 residues. CDR3 protein: CATGSRQGSTDTQYF. The CDR3 region has the DNA TGTGCCACCGGGTCCCGTCAGGGTAGCACAGATACGCAGTATTTT.